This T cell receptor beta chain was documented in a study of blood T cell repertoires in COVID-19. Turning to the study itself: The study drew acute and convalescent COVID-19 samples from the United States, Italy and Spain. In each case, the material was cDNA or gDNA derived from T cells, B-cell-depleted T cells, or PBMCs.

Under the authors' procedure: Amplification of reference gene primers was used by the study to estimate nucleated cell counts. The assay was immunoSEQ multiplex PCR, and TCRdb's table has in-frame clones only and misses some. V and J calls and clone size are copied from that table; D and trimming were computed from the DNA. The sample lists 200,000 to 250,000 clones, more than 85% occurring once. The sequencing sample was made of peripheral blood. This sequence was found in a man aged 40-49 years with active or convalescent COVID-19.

The CDR3 reads CASSVQTGPGNTIYF. The CDR3 nucleotides read TGTGCCAGCAGCGTTCAGACAGGGCCTGGAAACACCATATATTTT. The chain has TRBV7-9 and TRBJ1-3; 7 nucleotides match TRBD1. Germline V gives CDR1 SEHNR, CDR2 FQNEAQ (reference sequence). V was clipped by 5 bases and J by 2 bases; unmatched bases: 6. This CDR3 has 15 residues.